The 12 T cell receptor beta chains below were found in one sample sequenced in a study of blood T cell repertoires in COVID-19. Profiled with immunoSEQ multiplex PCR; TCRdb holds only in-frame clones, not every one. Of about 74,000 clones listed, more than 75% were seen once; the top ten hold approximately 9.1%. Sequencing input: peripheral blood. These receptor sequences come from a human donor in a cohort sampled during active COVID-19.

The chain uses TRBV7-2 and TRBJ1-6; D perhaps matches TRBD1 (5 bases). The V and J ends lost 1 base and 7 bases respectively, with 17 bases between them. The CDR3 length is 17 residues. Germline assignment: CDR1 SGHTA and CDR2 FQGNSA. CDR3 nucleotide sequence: TGTGCCAGCAGCTTAGTCAACCGGGGGTTACTGAATTCACCCCTCCACTTT. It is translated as CASSLVNRGLLNSPLHF.

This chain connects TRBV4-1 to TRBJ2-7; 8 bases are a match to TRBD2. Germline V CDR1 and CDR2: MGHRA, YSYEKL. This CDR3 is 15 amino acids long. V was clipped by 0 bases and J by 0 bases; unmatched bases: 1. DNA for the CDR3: TGCGCCAGCAGCCAAGATGGGACTAGCTCCTACGAGCAGTACTTC. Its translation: CASSQDGTSSYEQYF.

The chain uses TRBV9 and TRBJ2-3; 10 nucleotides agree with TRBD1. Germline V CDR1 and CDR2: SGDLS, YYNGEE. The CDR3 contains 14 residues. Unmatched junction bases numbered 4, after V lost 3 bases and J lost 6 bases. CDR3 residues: CASSGQGARDTQYF. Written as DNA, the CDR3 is TGTGCCAGCAGCGGACAGGGGGCCCGGGATACGCAGTATTTT.

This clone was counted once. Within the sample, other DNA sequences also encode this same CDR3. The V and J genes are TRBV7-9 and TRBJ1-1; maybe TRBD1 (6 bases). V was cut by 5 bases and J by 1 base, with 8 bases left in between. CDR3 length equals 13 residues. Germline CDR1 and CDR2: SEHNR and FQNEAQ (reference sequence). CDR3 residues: CASSNRENTEAFF. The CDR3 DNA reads TGTGCCAGCAGCAACAGGGAGAACACTGAAGCTTTCTTT.

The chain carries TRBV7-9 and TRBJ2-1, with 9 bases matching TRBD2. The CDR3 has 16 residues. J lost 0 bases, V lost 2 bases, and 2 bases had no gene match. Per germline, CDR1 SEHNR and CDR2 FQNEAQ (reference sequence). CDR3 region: CASSLLAGSSYNEQFF. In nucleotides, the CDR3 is TGTGCCAGCAGCTTACTAGCGGGATCCTCCTACAATGAGCAGTTCTTC. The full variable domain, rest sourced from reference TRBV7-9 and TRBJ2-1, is DTGVSQNPRHKITKRGQNVTFRCDPISEHNRLYWYRQTLGQGPEFLTYFQNEAQLEKSRLLSDRFSAERPKGSFSTLEIQRTEQGDSAMYLCASSLLAGSSYNEQFFGPGTRLTVL.

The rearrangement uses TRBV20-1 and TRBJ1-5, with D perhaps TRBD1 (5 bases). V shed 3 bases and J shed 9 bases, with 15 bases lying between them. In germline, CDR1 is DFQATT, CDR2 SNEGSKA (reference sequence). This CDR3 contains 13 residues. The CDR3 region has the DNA TGCAGTGCTAGTTCGGCAGGCCAGGGGCCCCAGCATTTT. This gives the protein CSASSAGQGPQHF.

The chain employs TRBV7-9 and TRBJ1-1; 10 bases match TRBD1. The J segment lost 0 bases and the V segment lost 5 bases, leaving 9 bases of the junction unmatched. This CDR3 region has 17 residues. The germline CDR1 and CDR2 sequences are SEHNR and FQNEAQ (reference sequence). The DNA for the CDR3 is TGTGCCAGCAGCGTATGGGGACAGGGGATAATGAACACTGAAGCTTTCTTT. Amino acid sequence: CASSVWGQGIMNTEAFF.

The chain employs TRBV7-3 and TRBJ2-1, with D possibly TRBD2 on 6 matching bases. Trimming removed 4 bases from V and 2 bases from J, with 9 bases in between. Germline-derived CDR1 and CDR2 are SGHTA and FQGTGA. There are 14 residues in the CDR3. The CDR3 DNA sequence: TGTGCCAGCAGCTCGGGAGTTCCCTACAATGAGCAGTTCTTC. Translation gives CASSSGVPYNEQFF.

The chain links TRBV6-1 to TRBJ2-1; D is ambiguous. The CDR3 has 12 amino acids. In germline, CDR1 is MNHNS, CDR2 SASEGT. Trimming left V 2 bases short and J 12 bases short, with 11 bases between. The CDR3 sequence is CASSERGARQFF. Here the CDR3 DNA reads TGTGCCAGCAGTGAACGAGGAGCGCGGCAGTTCTTC.

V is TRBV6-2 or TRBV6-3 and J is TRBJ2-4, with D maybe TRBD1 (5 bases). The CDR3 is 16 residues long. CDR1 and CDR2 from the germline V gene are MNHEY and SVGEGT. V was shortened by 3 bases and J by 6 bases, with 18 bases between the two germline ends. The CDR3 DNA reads TGTGCCAGCAGTTATCTCTCGGAAGGGGTGGGAAACATTCAGTACTTC. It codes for CASSYLSEGVGNIQYF.

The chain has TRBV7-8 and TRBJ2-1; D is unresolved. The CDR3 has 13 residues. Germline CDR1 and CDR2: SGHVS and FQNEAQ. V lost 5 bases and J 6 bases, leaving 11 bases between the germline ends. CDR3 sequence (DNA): TGTGCCAGCAGCCCCTTCTACGGCAATGAGCAGTTCTTC. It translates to CASSPFYGNEQFF.

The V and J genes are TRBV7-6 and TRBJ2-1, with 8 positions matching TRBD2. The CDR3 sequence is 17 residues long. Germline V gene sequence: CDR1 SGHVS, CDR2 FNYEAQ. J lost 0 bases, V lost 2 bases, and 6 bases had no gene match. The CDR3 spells CASSLFLSGGSYNEQFF. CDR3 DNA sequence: TGTGCCAGCAGCTTATTCTTAAGCGGGGGCTCCTACAATGAGCAGTTCTTC.